Listed below are T cell receptor beta chains from one sample, sequenced in a study of cytomegalovirus exposure and HLA in healthy donors. Measured with immunoSEQ multiplex PCR; TCRdb has only the in-frame clones, and not every one. The sample yields nearly 110,000 clones, 82% seen once. Sequenced material: PBMCs. Source of these receptors: a young man in good health and CMV-seropositive. Both conserved end residues are part of each CDR3. A D gene is named only where the DNA matches it firmly. Clone size is not always given. Where it is, it says once, few, many or a class for expanded clones.

j_gene	abundance	d_gene	v_gene	CDR3nt	CDR3aa
TRBJ1-5	few	TRBD1	TRBV4-1	TGCGCCAGCAGCCAACTGACAGGGGATGGGAACAATCAGCCCCAGCATTTT	CASSQLTGDGNNQPQHF
TRBJ1-1	few	-	TRBV15	TGTGCCACCAGCAGAGATTACGGGGGGGTCGGGACTGAAGCTTTCTTT	CATSRDYGGVGTEAFF
TRBJ1-1	-	TRBD1	TRBV6-4	TGTGCCAGCAGTGACTCACCCGGGGACAGGGGGCTGGGCACTGAAGCTTTCTTT	CASSDSPGDRGLGTEAFF
TRBJ2-1	few	TRBD2	TRBV5-1	TGCGCCAGCAGCTTGGGGCTAGCGGGGGGGCAGTTCAGGGAGCAGTTCTTC	CASSLGLAGGQFREQFF
TRBJ1-5	-	TRBD1	TRBV18	TGTGCCAGCTCACCGAACTCTACAGGGGGTCAGCCCCAGCATTTT	CASSPNSTGGQPQHF
TRBJ2-2	-	-	TRBV30	TGTGCCTGGAGTCGCGGCCGGCCCACCGGGGAGCTGTTTTTT	CAWSRGRPTGELFF
TRBJ1-1	few	-	TRBV19	TGTGCCAGTAGTAGGTTAGCAGACACTGAAGCTTTCTTT	CASSRLADTEAFF
TRBJ2-2	-	-	TRBV5-4	TGTGCCAGCAGCTTGGTTGGGGCTTGGTTTAGCACCGGGGAGCTGTTTTTT	CASSLVGAWFSTGELFF
TRBJ2-2	-	TRBD1	TRBV7-9	TGTGCCAGCAGCTCCCAGGGGGCGACCGGGGAGCTGTTTTTT	CASSSQGATGELFF
TRBJ2-1	-	-	TRBV6-1	TGTGCCAGCAGTAGCCGGGACATTATGAGTGAGCAGTTCTTC	CASSSRDIMSEQFF